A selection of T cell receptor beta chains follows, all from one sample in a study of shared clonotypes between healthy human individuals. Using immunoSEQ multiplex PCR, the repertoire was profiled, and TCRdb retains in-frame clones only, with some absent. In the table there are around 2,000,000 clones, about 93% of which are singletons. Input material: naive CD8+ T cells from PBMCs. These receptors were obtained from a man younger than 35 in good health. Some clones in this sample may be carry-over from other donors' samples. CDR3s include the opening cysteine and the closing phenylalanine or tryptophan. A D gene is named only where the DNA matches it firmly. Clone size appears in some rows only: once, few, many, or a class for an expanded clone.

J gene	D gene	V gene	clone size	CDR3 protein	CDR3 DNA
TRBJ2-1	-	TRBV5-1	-	CASSLSSGEVNEQFF	TGCGCCAGCAGCTTGTCATCGGGAGAAGTCAATGAGCAGTTCTTC
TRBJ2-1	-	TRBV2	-	CASSDLPDEQFF	TGTGCCAGCAGTGACTTACCAGATGAGCAGTTCTTC
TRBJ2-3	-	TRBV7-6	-	CASSSSGPITDTQYF	TGTGCCAGCAGCTCATCAGGACCCATCACAGATACGCAGTATTTT
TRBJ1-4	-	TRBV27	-	CASRSLMGRAEEKLFF	TGTGCCAGCAGATCACTAATGGGCAGGGCGGAAGAAAAACTGTTTTTT
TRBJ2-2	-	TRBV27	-	CASSSSTLVYAGELFF	TGTGCCAGCAGTTCGTCCACGTTGGTATACGCCGGGGAGCTGTTTTTT
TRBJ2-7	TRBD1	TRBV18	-	CASSPFNRGFTYEQYF	TGTGCCAGCTCACCCTTTAACAGGGGCTTTACCTACGAGCAGTACTTC
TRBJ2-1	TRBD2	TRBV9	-	CASSGGSGTYNEQFF	TGTGCCAGCAGCGGCGGGAGTGGGACCTACAATGAGCAGTTCTTC
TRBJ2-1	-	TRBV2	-	CASPGLVTDEQFF	TGTGCCAGCCCGGGCCTAGTGACCGATGAGCAGTTCTTC
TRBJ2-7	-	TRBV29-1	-	CSAEDTYEQYF	TGCAGCGCTGAGGACACCTACGAGCAGTACTTC
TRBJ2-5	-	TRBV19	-	CASSILSQETQYF	TGTGCCAGTAGTATTCTTTCGCAAGAGACCCAGTACTTC
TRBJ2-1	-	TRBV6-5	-	CASSHPGYNEQFF	TGTGCCAGCAGTCATCCGGGGTACAATGAGCAGTTCTTC
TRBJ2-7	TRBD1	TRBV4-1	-	CASSHRTGLYEQYF	TGCGCCAGCAGCCACCGGACAGGGCTATACGAGCAGTACTTC
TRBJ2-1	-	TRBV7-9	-	CASSLGGDEQFF	TGTGCCAGCAGCTTGGGCGGCGATGAGCAGTTCTTC
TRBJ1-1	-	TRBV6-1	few	CASSVRTATEAFF	TGTGCCAGCAGTGTACGCACAGCCACTGAAGCTTTCTTT
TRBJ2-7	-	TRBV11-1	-	CASSPGGSRSYEQYF	TGTGCCAGCAGCCCAGGAGGGTCCAGGTCCTACGAGCAGTACTTC
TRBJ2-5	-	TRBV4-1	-	CASSQYLSGDTKIQETQYF	TGCGCCAGCAGCCAATATCTAAGCGGGGACACCAAAATCCAAGAGACCCAGTACTTC
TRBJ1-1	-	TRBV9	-	CASSTSVGGGTEAFF	TGTGCCAGCAGCACCTCCGTGGGGGGTGGCACTGAAGCTTTCTTT
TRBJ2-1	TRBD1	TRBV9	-	CASSGEQGRPYNEQFF	TGTGCCAGCAGCGGAGAACAGGGGCGCCCCTACAATGAGCAGTTCTTC
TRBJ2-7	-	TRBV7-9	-	CASSAGIDEQYF	TGTGCCAGCAGCGCCGGAATCGACGAGCAGTACTTC
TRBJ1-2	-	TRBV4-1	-	CASSQDRGRSYGYTF	TGCGCCAGCAGCCAAGATCGGGGGCGGAGCTATGGCTACACCTTC
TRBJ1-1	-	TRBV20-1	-	CSARDPEAFF	TGCAGTGCTAGAGATCCGGAAGCTTTCTTT
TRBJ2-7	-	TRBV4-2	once	CASSQDMVATNYEQYF	TGTGCCAGCAGCCAAGATATGGTAGCAACAAACTACGAGCAGTACTTC
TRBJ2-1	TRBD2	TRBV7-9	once	CASSSGLAEDYNEQFF	TGTGCCAGCAGCTCCGGACTAGCGGAGGACTACAATGAGCAGTTCTTC
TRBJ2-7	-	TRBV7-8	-	CASSLESSYEQYF	TGTGCCAGCAGCTTAGAGTCGTCCTACGAGCAGTACTTC
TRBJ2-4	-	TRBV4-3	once	CASSQGTWRGAKNIQYF	TGCGCCAGCAGCCAAGGGACCTGGAGGGGAGCCAAAAACATTCAGTACTTC
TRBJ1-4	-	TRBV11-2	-	CASSLRRNEKLFF	TGTGCCAGCAGCTTAAGGCGGAATGAAAAACTGTTTTTT